A single sample is the source of the 11 T cell receptor beta chains below, sequenced in a study of identifying expanded T cells in peripheral blood. Data came from immunoSEQ multiplex PCR; TCRdb stores just in-frame clones and leaves some out. In the table there are 100,000 to 150,000 clones, 86% of which are singletons. Sequences were obtained from blood. These receptor sequences come from a person aged 18 to 75 in good health.

The V and J genes are TRBV6-1 and TRBJ1-2, with D tentatively TRBD1 (5 bases). The V end lost 10 bases, the J end lost 7 bases, and 22 bases lay between the germline ends. Germline lookup yields CDR1 MNHNS and CDR2 SASEGT. The CDR3 covers 14 residues. CDR3 loop: CATIEAGRRSGYTF. The CDR3 region has the DNA TGTGCCACCATTGAGGCAGGGCGACGGTCTGGCTACACCTTC.

The V call is TRBV7-3, the J call TRBJ1-2; D unclear. The CDR3 contains 15 residues. Germline CDR1 SGHTA, CDR2 FQGTGA. The V and J ends lost 1 base and 0 bases respectively, with 9 bases between them. The CDR3 here is CASSLNHQPNYGYTF. CDR3 coding DNA: TGTGCCAGCAGCTTAAACCACCAGCCTAACTATGGCTACACCTTC.

The gene calls are TRBV11-2 and TRBJ1-1; D gene unclear. The CDR3 loop spans 13 amino acids. Looked up from germline, CDR1 is SGHAT and CDR2 is FQNNGV. V was cut by 5 bases and J by 2 bases, with 9 bases left in between. The CDR3 spells CASSPQKNTEAFF. In nucleotides, the CDR3 is TGTGCCAGCAGCCCCCAGAAAAACACTGAAGCTTTCTTT.

The gene calls are TRBV28 and TRBJ2-5; the D call may be TRBD1 or TRBD2 (5 bases each). The CDR3 runs 15 residues. Trimming cost V 4 bases and J 0 bases, with 12 bases left between them. The V gene's germline CDR1 is MDHEN and CDR2 SYDVKM. The CDR3 here is CASSSPGTYQETQYF. CDR3 sequence (DNA): TGTGCCAGCAGTTCACCCGGGACCTACCAAGAGACCCAGTACTTC. Complete variable domain (other parts from reference TRBV28 and TRBJ2-5): DVKVTQSSRYLVKRTGEKVFLECVQDMDHENMFWYRQDPGLGLRLIYFSYDVKMKEKGDIPEGYSVSREKKERFSLILESASTNQTSMYLCASSSPGTYQETQYFGPGTRLLVL.

This clone was recorded once. V gene TRBV2 combines with J gene TRBJ2-2; 7 positions agree with TRBD2. CDR3 length equals 13 residues. The V gene end was trimmed by 5 bases and the J gene end by 7 bases; junction bases not matched to a gene: 4. Germline loops: CDR1 SNHLY, CDR2 FYNNEI. As DNA, the CDR3 is TGTGCCAGCAGTCAAAGCGGGAACGGGGAGCTGTTTTTT. Its protein product is CASSQSGNGELFF. Full variable domain (remainder filled in from reference TRBV2 and TRBJ2-2): EPEVTQTPSHQVTQMGQEVILRCVPISNHLYFYWYRQILGQKVEFLVSFYNNEISEKSEIFDDQFSVERPDGSNFTLKIRSTKLEDSAMYFCASSQSGNGELFFGEGSRLTVL.

V is TRBV7-2 and J is TRBJ1-3; D not certain. Trimming cost V 1 base and J 4 bases, with 11 bases left between them. The CDR3 has 15 amino acids. The germline CDR1 and CDR2 sequences are SGHTA and FQGNSA. As DNA, the CDR3 is TGTGCCAGCAGCTTAGGGCGGGCACAGGGAAACACCATATATTTT. Translating gives CASSLGRAQGNTIYF. Full variable domain (outside the CDR3, taken from reference TRBV7-2 and TRBJ1-3): GAGVSQSPSNKVTEKGKDVELRCDPISGHTALYWYRQSLGQGLEFLIYFQGNSAPDKSGLPSDRFSAERTGGSVSTLTIQRTQQEDSAVYLCASSLGRAQGNTIYFGEGSWLTVV.

The chain employs TRBV9 and TRBJ2-1; 7 bases are a match to TRBD1. J was trimmed by 8 bases and V by 4 bases; bases with no gene match: 12. This CDR3 is 15 amino acids long. The germline gives CDR1 SGDLS, CDR2 YYNGEE. CDR3 sequence: CASSPRGRGIYEQFF. The CDR3 DNA sequence: TGTGCCAGCAGCCCACGGGGCAGGGGGATCTATGAGCAGTTCTTC.

The chain combines TRBV18 with TRBJ1-1; no firm D call. This CDR3 region has 14 residues. The V and J ends lost 3 bases and 2 bases respectively, with 10 bases between them. Germline V CDR1 and CDR2: KGHSH, LQKENI. The CDR3 sequence: CASSPRPPNTEAFF. CDR3 nucleotide sequence: TGTGCCAGCTCACCCCGGCCTCCCAACACTGAAGCTTTCTTT.

The chain employs TRBV27 and TRBJ2-5, with 8 bases identical to TRBD1. This CDR3 contains 15 residues. The J segment lost 6 bases and the V segment lost 2 bases, leaving 8 bases of the junction unmatched. CDR1 and CDR2 (germline): MNHEY, SMNVEV (reference sequence). CDR3 DNA sequence: TGTGCCAGCAGTTTACAAGGACAGGGATCCCAGACCCAGTACTTC. It yields the protein CASSLQGQGSQTQYF.

The chain combines TRBV2 with TRBJ2-7; perhaps TRBD1 as D (6 bases). Trimming removed 0 bases from V and 4 bases from J, with 10 bases in between. CDR1 SNHLY and CDR2 FYNNEI come from the germline V gene. This CDR3 contains 14 residues. This chain's CDR3 is CASSEALQGYEQYF. The CDR3 DNA is TGTGCCAGCAGTGAAGCGCTTCAGGGGTACGAGCAGTACTTC.

The V call is TRBV4-1, the J call TRBJ1-5, with 9 bases matching TRBD1. Germline V gene sequence: CDR1 MGHRA, CDR2 YSYEKL. Trimming removed 2 bases from V and 3 bases from J; junction bases left unmatched: 11. The CDR3 spans 18 residues. The CDR3 DNA follows: TGCGCCAGCAGCCAAACAGGGGGCCCATGGGGTAACAATCAGCCCCAGCATTTT. This translates into CASSQTGGPWGNNQPQHF.